The present entry profiles one TCR beta chain with its context. After re-calling the 5' RACE reads, TCRdb lists one entry per CDR3 protein, DNA absent. In all, the sample yields approximately 400,000 distinct CDR3 sequences. The data were obtained in a study of monozygotic twins with inflammatory bowel disease. The CDR3 is 15 residues long. Germline CDR1 and CDR2: SGHTA and FQGNSA. V usage is TRBV7-2 and J usage is TRBJ2-1; TCRdb reports TRBD1, a call that lacks DNA to check it against. This sequence was found in a human donor with ulcerative colitis or Crohn's disease, or a healthy co-twin of an affected twin (not recorded which). Source material: blood. CDR3: CASSLAGGYNNEQFF.